This T cell receptor beta chain was retrieved from a study of blood T cell repertoires in COVID-19. About the research overall: COVID-19 samples from acute and convalescent phases originated in the United States, Italy and Spain. Sample material is recorded as cDNA or gDNA derived from T cells, B-cell-depleted T cells, or PBMCs.

In the original workflow: How many nucleated cells were present was estimated from reference gene primer amplification. Measured with immunoSEQ multiplex PCR; TCRdb has only the in-frame clones, and not every one. The D gene and trimming were derived from the DNA, and the V and J assignments and clone size from that table. The repertoire holds about 200,000 clones, with roughly 86% as singletons. Germline V gives CDR1 MNHEY, CDR2 SVGAGI. The V segment lost 2 bases and the J segment 3 bases; nucleotides outside the gene matches: 4. The CDR3 is 15 residues long. The TCR sequence derives from a man aged 60-69 years with acute or convalescent COVID-19. What was sequenced was peripheral blood. The V and J genes are TRBV6-5 and TRBJ2-4; TRBD2 matches at 7 bases. The CDR3 reads CASSYGVAGKNIQYF. Written as DNA, the CDR3 is TGTGCCAGCAGTTACGGGGTAGCGGGCAAAAACATTCAGTACTTC.